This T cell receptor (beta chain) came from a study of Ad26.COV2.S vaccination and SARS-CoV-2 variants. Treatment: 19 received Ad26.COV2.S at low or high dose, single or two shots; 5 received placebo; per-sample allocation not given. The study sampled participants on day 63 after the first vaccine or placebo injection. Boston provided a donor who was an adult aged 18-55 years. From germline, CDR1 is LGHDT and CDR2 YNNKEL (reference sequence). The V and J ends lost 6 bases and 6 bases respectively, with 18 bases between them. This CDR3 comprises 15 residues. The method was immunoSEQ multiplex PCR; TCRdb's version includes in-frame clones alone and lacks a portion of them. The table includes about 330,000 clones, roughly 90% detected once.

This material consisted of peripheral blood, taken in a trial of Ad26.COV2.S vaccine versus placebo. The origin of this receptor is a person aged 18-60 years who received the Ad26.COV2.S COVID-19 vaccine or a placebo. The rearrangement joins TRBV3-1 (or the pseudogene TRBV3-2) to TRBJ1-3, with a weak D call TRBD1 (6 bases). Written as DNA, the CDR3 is TGTGCCAGCAGTCCCGAATCGACAGGCTTAAACACCATATATTTT. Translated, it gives CASSPESTGLNTIYF.